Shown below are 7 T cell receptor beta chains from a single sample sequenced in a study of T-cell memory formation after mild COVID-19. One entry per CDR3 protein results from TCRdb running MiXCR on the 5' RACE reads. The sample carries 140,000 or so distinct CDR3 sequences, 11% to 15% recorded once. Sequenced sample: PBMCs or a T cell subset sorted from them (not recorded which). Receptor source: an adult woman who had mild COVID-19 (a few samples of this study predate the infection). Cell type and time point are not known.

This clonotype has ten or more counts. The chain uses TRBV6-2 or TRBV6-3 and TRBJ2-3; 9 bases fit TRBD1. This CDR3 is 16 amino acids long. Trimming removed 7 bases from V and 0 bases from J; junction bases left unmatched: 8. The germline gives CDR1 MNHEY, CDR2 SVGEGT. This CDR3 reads CASNQYGTGSTDTQYF. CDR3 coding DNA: TGTGCCAGCAACCAGTACGGGACAGGGAGCACAGATACGCAGTATTTT.

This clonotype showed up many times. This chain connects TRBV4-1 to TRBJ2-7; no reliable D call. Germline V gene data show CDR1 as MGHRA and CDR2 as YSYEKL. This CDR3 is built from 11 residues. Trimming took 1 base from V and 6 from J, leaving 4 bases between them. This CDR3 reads CASSQGSEQYF. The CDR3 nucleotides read TGCGCCAGCAGCCAAGGGAGCGAGCAGTACTTC.

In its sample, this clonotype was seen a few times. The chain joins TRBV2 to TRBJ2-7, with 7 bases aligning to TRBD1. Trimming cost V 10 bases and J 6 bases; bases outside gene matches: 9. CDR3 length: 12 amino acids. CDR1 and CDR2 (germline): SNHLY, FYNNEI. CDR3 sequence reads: CATLGQVGEQYF. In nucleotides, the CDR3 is TGTGCCACCCTCGGACAGGTGGGCGAGCAGTACTTC.

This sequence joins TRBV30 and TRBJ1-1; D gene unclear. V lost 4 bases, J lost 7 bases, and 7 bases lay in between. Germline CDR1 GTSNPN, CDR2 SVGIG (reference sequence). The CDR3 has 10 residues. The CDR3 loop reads CAWKSVEAFF. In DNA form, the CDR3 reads TGTGCCTGGAAATCGGTTGAAGCTTTCTTT. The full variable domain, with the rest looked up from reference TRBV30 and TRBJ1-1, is SQTIHQWPATLVQPVGSPLSLECTVEGTSNPNLYWYRQAAGRGLQLLFYSVGIGQISSEVPQNLSASRPQDRQFILSSKKLLLSDSGFYLCAWKSVEAFFGQGTRLTVV.

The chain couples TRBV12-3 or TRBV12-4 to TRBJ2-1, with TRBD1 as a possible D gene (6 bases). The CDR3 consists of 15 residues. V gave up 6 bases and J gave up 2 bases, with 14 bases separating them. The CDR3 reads CASSPYRVAYNEQFF. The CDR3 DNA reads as TGTGCCAGCAGCCCTTACAGGGTCGCCTACAATGAGCAGTTCTTC.

CDR3 sequence: CASSHIEGADYEQYF. DNA for the CDR3: TGCGCCAGCAGCCATATCGAGGGGGCCGACTACGAGCAGTACTTC. V is TRBV4-3 and J is TRBJ2-7; TRBD1 agrees at 7 bases. CDR3 size: 15 residues. The junction had 8 bases not matched to a gene; V was cut back by 3 bases and J by 3 bases. Per the germline V gene, CDR1 is LGHNA and CDR2 is YSLEER.

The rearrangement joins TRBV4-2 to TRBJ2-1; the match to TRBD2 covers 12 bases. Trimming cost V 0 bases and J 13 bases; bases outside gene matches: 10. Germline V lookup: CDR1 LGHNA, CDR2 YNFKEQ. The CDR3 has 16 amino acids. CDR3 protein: CASSQEASGGALYQFF. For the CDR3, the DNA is TGTGCCAGCAGCCAAGAGGCTAGCGGGGGGGCGTTGTACCAGTTCTTC.